A selection of T cell receptor beta chains follows, all from one sample in a study of T cells in Graves' hyperthyroidism and ophthalmopathy. A single record per CDR3 protein comes from TCRdb applying MiXCR to the multiplex PCR reads. Among hundreds of thousands of distinct CDR3 sequences, roughly 15% were seen once, and the ten largest hold around 3.5%. The sequenced sample consisted of blood. Receptors were obtained from a woman aged 40 to 50 with Graves' ophthalmopathy. Both conserved end residues are part of each CDR3. The D gene is left open where the match is weak. A row's size may be missing; if present it is once, few, many or a size class.

j_gene | v_gene | d_gene | abundance | CDR3aa | CDR3nt
TRBJ2-5 | TRBV28 | NA | many | CASSSPAGDETQYF | TGTGCCAGCAGTAGCCCCGCAGGGGACGAGACCCAGTACTTC
TRBJ2-3 | TRBV20-1 | NA | many | CSASISALGTDTQYF | TGCAGTGCTAGTATTTCGGCCCTCGGCACAGATACGCAGTATTTT
TRBJ2-5 | TRBV12-3/TRBV12-4 | TRBD1 | many | CASSSPGGFETQYF | TGTGCCAGCAGTTCTCCAGGGGGCTTCGAGACCCAGTACTTC
TRBJ2-1 | TRBV7-8 | TRBD2 | NA | CASSLAPSGGVDEQFF | TGTGCCAGCAGCTTAGCTCCTAGCGGGGGGGTGGATGAGCAGTTCTTC
TRBJ1-3 | TRBV28 | NA | many | CASSRRLLSSGNTIYF | TGTGCCAGCAGCCGTAGACTCCTGAGCTCTGGAAACACCATATATTTT
TRBJ1-1 | TRBV6-1 | TRBD1 | few | CASRETGVDEAFF | TGTGCCAGCAGGGAGACAGGGGTTGATGAAGCTTTCTTT
TRBJ1-1 | TRBV30 | NA | few | CAWSVQGLGEAFF | TGTGCCTGGAGTGTCCAGGGCCTTGGGGAAGCTTTCTTT
TRBJ1-3 | TRBV3-1 | TRBD1 | NA | CASSQVDRGTVSGNTIYF | TGTGCCAGCAGCCAAGTGGATAGGGGGACAGTTTCTGGAAACACCATATATTTT
TRBJ2-3 | TRBV30 | TRBD2 | NA | CAWRISGSGTDTQYF | TGTGCCTGGAGGATTAGCGGGAGCGGCACAGATACGCAGTATTTT
TRBJ2-3 | TRBV30 | TRBD2 | many | CAWSLAGGQDTQYF | TGTGCCTGGAGTTTAGCGGGGGGGCAGGATACGCAGTATTTT
TRBJ2-5 | TRBV5-5 | TRBD1 | few | CASSSLRVGQGFQETQYF | TGTGCCAGCAGCTCCCTCAGGGTTGGACAGGGGTTCCAAGAGACCCAGTACTTC
TRBJ1-4 | TRBV28 | NA | few | CASSNTDLNEKLFF | TGTGCCAGCAGTAATACGGACCTGAATGAAAAACTGTTTTTT
TRBJ2-3 | TRBV11-2 | NA | many | CASSSTRAGALTDTQYF | TGTGCCAGCAGCTCAACCCGGGCAGGCGCCCTCACAGATACGCAGTATTTT
TRBJ1-6 | TRBV12-3/TRBV12-4 | TRBD1 | many | CASSNRGTGNNSPLHF | TGTGCCAGCAGCAATCGGGGGACAGGGAACAATTCACCCCTCCACTTT
TRBJ1-2 | TRBV5-1 | NA | many | CASSLQGQLYGYTF | TGCGCCAGCAGCTTGCAGGGACAACTCTATGGCTACACCTTC